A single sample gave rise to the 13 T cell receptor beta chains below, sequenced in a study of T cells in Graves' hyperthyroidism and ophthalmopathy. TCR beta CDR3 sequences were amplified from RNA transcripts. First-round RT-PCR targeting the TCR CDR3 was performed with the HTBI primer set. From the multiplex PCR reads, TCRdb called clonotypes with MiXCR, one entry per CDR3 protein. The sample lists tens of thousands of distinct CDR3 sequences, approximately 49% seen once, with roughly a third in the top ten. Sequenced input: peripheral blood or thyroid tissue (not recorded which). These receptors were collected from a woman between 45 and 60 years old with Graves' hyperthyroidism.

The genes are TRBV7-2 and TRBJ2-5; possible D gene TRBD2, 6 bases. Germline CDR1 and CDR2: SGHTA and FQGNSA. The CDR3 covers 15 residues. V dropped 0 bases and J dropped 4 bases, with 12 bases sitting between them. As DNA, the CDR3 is TGTGCCAGCAGCTTAGCGGGGGGTTTCGGAGAGACCCAGTACTTC. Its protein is CASSLAGGFGETQYF.

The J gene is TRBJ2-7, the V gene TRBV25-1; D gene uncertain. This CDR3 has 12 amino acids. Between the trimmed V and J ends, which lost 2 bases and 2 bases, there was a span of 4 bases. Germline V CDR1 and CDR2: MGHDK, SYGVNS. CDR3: CASSERAYEQYF. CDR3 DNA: TGTGCCAGCAGTGAACGTGCCTACGAGCAGTACTTC.

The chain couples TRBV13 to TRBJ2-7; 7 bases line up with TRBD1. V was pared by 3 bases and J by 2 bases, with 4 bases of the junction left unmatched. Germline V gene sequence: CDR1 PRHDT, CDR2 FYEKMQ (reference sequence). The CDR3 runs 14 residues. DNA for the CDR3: TGTGCCAGCAGCTTCTCGACAGGGCCCTACGAGCAGTACTTC. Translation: CASSFSTGPYEQYF.

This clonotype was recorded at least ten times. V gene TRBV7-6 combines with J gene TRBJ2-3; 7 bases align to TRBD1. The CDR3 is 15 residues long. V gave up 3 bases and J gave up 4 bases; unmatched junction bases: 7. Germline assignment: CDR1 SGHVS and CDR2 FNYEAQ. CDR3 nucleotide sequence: TGTGCCAGCAGCTTGGGACAGCAGGAGGCAGATACGCAGTATTTT. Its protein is CASSLGQQEADTQYF.

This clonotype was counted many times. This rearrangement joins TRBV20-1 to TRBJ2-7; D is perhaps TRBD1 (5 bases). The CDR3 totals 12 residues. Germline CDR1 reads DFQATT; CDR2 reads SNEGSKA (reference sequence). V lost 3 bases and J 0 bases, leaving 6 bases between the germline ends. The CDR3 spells CSASQGSYEQYF. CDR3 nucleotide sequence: TGCAGTGCTAGTCAGGGCTCCTACGAGCAGTACTTC.

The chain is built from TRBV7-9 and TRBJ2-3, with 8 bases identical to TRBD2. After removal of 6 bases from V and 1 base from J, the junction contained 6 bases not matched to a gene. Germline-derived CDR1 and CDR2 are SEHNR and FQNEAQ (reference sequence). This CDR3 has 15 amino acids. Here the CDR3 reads CASSFSGGGTDTQYF. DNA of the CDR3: TGTGCCAGCAGTTTCTCGGGAGGGGGCACAGATACGCAGTATTTT. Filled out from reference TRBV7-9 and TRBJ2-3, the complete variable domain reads DTGVSQNPRHKITKRGQNVTFRCDPISEHNRLYWYRQTLGQGPEFLTYFQNEAQLEKSRLLSDRFSAERPKGSFSTLEIQRTEQGDSAMYLCASSFSGGGTDTQYFGPGTRLTVL.

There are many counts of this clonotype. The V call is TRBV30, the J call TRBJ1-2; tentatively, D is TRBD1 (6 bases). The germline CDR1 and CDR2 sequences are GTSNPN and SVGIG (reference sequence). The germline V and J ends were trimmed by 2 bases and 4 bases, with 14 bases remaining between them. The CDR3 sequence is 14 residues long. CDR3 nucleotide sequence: TGTGCCTGGAGTTTCAGGGGATCGGCCTATGGCTACACCTTC. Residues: CAWSFRGSAYGYTF.

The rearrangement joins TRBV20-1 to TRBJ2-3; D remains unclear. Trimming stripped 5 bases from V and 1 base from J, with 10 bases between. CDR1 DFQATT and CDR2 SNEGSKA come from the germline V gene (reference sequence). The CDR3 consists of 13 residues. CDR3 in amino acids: CSALRLGTDTQYF. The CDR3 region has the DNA TGCAGTGCTCTAAGGCTCGGCACAGATACGCAGTATTTT.

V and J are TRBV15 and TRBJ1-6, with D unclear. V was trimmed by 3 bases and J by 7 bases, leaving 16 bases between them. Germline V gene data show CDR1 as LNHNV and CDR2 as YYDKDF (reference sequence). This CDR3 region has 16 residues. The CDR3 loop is CATSSRSPGSNSPLHF. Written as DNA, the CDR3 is TGTGCCACCAGCAGCCGGTCGCCGGGGTCAAATTCACCCCTCCACTTT. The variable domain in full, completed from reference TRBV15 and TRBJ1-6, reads DAMVIQNPRYQVTQFGKPVTLSCSQTLNHNVMYWYQQKSSQAPKLLFHYYDKDFNNEADTPDNFQSRRPNTSFCFLDIRSPGLGDTAMYLCATSSRSPGSNSPLHFGNGTRLTVT.

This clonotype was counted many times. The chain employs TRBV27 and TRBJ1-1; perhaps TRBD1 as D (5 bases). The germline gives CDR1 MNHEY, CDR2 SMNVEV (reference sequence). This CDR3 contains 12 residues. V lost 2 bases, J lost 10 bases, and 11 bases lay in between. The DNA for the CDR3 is TGTGCCAGCAGTTTAGCCGGAGGGGCAGCTTTCTTT. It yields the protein CASSLAGGAAFF.

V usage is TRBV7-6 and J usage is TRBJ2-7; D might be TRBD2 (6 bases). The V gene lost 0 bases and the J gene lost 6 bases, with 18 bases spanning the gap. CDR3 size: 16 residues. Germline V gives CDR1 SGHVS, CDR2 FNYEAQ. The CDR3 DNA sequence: TGTGCCAGCAGCTTAGCGGGTGGAGGGCCAGTAGCCGAGCAGTACTTC. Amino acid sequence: CASSLAGGGPVAEQYF.

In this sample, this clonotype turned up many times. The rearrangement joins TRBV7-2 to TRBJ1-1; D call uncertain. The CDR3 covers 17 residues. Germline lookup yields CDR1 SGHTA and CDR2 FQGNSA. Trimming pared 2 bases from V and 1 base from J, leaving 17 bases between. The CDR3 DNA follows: TGTGCCAGCAGCTTAAGCTTCGGAGTAGGAGGGAACACTGAAGCTTTCTTT. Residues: CASSLSFGVGGNTEAFF.

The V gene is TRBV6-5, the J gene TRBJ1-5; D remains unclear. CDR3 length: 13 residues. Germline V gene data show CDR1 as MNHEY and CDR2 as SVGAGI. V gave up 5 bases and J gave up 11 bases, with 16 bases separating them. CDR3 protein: CASSVAGRETQHF. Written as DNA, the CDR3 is TGTGCCAGCAGTGTAGCGGGAAGGGAGACCCAGCATTTT.